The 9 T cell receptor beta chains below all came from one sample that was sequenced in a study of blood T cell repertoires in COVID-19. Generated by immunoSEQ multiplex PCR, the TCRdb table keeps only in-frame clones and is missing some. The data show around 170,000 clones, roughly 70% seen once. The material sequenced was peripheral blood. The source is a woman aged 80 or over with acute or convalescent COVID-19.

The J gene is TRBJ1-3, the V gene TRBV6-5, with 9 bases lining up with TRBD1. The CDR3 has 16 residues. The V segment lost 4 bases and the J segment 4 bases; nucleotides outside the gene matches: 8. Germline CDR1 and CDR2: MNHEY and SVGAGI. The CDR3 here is CASSSLYRGRGNTIYF. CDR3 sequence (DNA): TGTGCCAGCAGTTCGTTATACAGGGGGCGAGGAAACACCATATATTTT.

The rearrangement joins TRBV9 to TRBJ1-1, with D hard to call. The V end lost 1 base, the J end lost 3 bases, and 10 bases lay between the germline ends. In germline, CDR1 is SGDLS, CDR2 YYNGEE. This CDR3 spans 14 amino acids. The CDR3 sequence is CASSVQPGDTEAFF. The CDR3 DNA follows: TGTGCCAGCAGCGTACAACCGGGAGACACTGAAGCTTTCTTT. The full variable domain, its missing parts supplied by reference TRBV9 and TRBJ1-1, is DSGVTQTPKHLITATGQRVTLRCSPRSGDLSVYWYQQSLDQGLQFLIQYYNGEERAKGNILERFSAQQFPDLHSELNLSSLELGDSALYFCASSVQPGDTEAFFGQGTRLTVV.

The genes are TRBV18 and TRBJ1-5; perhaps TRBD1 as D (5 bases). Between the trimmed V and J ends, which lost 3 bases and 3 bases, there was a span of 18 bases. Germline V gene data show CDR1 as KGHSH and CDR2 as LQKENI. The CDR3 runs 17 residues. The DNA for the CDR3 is TGTGCCAGCTCACCGGACCGGGACGGGGGATACAATCAGCCCCAGCATTTT. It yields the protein CASSPDRDGGYNQPQHF.

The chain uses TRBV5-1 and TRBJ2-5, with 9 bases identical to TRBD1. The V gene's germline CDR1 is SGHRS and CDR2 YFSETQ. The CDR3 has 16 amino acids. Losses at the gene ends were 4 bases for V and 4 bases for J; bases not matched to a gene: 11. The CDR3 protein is CASSPQGQGTGETQYF. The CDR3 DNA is TGCGCCAGCAGCCCGCAGGGACAGGGTACCGGAGAGACCCAGTACTTC.

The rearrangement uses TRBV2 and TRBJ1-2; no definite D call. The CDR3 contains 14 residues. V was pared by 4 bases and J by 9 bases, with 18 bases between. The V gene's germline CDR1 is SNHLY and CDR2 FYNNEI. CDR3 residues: CASSVSTYQVSYTF. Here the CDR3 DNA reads TGTGCCAGCAGTGTTTCGACATACCAGGTTAGCTACACCTTC.

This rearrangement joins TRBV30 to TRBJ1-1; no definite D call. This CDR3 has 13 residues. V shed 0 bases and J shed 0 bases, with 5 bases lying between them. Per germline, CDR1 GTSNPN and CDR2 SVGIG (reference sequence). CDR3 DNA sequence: TGTGCCTGGAGTGTACACCTGAACACTGAAGCTTTCTTT. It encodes CAWSVHLNTEAFF.

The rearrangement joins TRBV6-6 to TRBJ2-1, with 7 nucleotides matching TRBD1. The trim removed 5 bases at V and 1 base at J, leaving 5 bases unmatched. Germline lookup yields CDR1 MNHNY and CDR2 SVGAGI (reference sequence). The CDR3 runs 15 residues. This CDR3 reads CASSQDRSSYNEQFF. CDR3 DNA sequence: TGTGCCAGCAGTCAGGACAGGAGTTCCTACAATGAGCAGTTCTTC.

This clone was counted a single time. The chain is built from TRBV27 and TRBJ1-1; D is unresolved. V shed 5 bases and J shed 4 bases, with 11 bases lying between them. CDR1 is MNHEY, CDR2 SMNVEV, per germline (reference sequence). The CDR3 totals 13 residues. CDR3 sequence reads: CASSRPGVTEAFF. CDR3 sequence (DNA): TGTGCCAGCAGTCGCCCGGGTGTCACTGAAGCTTTCTTT.

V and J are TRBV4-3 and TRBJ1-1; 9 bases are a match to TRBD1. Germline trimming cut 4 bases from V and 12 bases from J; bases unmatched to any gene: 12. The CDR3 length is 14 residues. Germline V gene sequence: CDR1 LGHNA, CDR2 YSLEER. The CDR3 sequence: CASSLLNRGRETFF. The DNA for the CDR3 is TGCGCCAGCAGCCTCCTAAACAGGGGGCGAGAAACTTTCTTT.